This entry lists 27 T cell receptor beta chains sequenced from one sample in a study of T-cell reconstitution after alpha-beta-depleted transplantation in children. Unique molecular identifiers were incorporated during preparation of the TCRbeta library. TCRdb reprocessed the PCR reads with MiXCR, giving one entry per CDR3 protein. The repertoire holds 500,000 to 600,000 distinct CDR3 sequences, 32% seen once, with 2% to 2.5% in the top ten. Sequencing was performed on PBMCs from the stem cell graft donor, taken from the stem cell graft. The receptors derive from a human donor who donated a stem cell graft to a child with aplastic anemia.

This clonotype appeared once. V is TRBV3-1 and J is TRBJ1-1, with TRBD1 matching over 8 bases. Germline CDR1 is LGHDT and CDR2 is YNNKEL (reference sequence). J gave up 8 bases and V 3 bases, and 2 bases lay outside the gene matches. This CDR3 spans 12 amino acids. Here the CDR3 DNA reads TGTGCCAGCAGCCAGGGGACAGGCGAAGCTTTCTTT. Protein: CASSQGTGEAFF.

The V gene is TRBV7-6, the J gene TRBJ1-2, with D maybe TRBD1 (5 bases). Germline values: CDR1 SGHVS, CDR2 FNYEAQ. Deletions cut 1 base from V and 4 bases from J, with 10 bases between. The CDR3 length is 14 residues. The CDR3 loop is CASSLESGFYGYTF. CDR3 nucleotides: TGTGCCAGCAGCTTAGAATCAGGGTTCTATGGCTACACCTTC.

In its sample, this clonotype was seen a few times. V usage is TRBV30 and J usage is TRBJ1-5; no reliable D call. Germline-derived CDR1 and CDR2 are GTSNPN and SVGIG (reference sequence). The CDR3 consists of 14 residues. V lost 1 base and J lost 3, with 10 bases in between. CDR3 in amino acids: CAWSAVGFNQPQHF. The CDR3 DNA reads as TGTGCCTGGAGTGCCGTTGGTTTCAATCAGCCCCAGCATTTT.

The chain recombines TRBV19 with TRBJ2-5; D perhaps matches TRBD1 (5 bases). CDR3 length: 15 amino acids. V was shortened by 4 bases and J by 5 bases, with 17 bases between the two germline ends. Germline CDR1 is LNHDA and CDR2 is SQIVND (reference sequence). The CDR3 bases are TGTGCCAGTAGTAACGGACATTCGGAACGGGAGACCCAGTACTTC. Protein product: CASSNGHSERETQYF.

The CDR3, as DNA: TGCGCCAGCAGCTTGGGTGGACAGGCCCCCCAGGGCACTGAAGCTTTCTTT. Its translation: CASSLGGQAPQGTEAFF. The chain joins TRBV5-1 to TRBJ1-1; TRBD1 agrees at 7 bases. J gave up 4 bases and V 0 bases, and 12 bases lay outside the gene matches. Germline V gene sequence: CDR1 SGHRS, CDR2 YFSETQ. This CDR3 spans 17 amino acids. Together with reference TRBV5-1 and TRBJ1-1, the CDR3 gives the full variable domain: KAGVTQTPRYLIKTRGQQVTLSCSPISGHRSVSWYQQTPGQGLQFLFEYFSETQRNKGNFPGRFSGRQFSNSRSEMNVSTLELGDSALYLCASSLGGQAPQGTEAFFGQGTRLTVV.

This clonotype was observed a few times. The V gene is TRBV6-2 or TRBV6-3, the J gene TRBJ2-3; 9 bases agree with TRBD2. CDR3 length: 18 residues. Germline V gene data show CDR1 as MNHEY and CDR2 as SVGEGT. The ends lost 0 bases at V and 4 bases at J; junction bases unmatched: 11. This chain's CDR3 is CASSYSTAGGVNADTQYF. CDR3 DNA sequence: TGTGCCAGCAGTTACTCGACGGCGGGAGGGGTCAATGCAGATACGCAGTATTTT.

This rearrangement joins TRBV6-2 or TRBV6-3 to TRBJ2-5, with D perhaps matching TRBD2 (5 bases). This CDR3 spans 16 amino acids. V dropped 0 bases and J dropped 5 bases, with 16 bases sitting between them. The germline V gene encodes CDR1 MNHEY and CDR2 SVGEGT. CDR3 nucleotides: TGTGCCAGCAGTTACTCGCTAGCCCCGAGTTTCGAGACCCAGTACTTC. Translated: CASSYSLAPSFETQYF.

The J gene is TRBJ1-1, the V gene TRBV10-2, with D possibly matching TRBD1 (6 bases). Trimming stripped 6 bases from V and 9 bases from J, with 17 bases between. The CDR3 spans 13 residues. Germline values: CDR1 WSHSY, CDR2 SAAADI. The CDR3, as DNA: TGCGCCAGCAGACAAGAGGACAGTTGGCAAGCTTTCTTT. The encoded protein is CASRQEDSWQAFF.

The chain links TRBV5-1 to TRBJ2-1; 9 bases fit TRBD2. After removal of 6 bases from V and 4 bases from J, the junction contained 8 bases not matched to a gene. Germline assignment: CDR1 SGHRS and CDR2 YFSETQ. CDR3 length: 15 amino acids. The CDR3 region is CASTTSGFTYNEQFF. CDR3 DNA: TGCGCCAGCACCACTAGCGGGTTTACTTACAATGAGCAGTTCTTC. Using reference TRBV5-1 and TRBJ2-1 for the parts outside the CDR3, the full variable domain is KAGVTQTPRYLIKTRGQQVTLSCSPISGHRSVSWYQQTPGQGLQFLFEYFSETQRNKGNFPGRFSGRQFSNSRSEMNVSTLELGDSALYLCASTTSGFTYNEQFFGPGTRLTVL.

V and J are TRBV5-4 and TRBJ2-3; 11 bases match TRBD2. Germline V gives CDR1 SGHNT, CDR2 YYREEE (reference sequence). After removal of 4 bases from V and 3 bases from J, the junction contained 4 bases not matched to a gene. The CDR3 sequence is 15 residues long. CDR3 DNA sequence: TGTGCCAGCAGCCGTAGCGGGAGGGTGACAGATACGCAGTATTTT. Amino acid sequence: CASSRSGRVTDTQYF.

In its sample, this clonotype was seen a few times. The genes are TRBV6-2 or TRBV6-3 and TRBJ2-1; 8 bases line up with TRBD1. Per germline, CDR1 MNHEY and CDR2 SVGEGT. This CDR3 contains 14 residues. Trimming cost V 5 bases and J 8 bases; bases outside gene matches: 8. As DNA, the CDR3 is TGTGCCAGCAGTCTTCGACAGGGGAGCGATGAGCAGTTCTTC. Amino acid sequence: CASSLRQGSDEQFF.

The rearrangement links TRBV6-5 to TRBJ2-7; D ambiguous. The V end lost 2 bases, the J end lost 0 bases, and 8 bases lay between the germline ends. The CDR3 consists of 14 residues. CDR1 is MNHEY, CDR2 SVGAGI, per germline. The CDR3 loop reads CASSYRWSSYEQYF. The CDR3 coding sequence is TGTGCCAGCAGTTACCGATGGAGCTCCTACGAGCAGTACTTC.

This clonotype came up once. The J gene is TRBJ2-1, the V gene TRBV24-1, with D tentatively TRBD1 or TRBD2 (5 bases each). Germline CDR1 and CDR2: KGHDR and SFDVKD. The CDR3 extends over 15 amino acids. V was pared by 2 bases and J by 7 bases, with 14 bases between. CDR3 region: CATSDWGYSSNEQFF. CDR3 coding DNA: TGTGCCACCAGTGATTGGGGGTATAGTTCGAATGAGCAGTTCTTC.

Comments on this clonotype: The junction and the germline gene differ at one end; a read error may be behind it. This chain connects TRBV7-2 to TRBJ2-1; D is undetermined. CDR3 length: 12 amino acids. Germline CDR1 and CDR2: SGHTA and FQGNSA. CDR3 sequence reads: CASSIAHNEQFF. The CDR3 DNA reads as TGTGCCAGCAGCATAGCTCACAATGAGCAGTTCTTC.

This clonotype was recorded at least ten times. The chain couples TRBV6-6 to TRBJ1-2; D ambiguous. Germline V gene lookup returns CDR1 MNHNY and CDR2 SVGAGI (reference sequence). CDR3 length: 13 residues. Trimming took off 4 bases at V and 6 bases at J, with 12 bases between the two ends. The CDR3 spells CASSSSGVNGYTF. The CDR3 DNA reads TGTGCCAGCAGTTCATCAGGCGTTAATGGCTACACCTTC.

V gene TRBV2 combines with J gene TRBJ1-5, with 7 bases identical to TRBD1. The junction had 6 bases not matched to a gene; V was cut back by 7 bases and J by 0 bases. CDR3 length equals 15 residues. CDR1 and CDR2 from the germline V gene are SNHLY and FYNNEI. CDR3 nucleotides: TGTGCCAGCACCCCGGGACAGCATAGCAATCAGCCCCAGCATTTT. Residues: CASTPGQHSNQPQHF.

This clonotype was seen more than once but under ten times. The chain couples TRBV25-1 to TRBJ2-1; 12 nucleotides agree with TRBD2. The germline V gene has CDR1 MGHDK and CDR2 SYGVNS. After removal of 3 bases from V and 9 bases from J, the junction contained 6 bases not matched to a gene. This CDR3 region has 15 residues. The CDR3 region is CASSDYLAGGSEQFF. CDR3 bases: TGTGCCAGCAGTGACTACCTAGCGGGAGGGTCTGAGCAGTTCTTC.

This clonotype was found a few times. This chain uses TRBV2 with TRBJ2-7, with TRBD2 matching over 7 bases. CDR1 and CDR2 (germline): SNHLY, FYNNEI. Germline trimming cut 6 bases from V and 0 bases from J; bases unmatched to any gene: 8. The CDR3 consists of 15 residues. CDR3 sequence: CASRNEGGFSYEQYF. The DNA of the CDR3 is TGTGCCAGCAGGAACGAGGGAGGGTTCTCCTACGAGCAGTACTTC.

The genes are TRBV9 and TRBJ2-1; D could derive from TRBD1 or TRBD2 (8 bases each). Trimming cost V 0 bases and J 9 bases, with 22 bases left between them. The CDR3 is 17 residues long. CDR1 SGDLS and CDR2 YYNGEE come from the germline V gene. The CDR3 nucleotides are TGTGCCAGCAGCGTAGCTCCAGGGGGCGGACTAGCTAGTGAGCAGTTCTTC. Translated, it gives CASSVAPGGGLASEQFF. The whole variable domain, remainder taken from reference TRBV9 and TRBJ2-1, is DSGVTQTPKHLITATGQRVTLRCSPRSGDLSVYWYQQSLDQGLQFLIQYYNGEERAKGNILERFSAQQFPDLHSELNLSSLELGDSALYFCASSVAPGGGLASEQFFGPGTRLTVL.

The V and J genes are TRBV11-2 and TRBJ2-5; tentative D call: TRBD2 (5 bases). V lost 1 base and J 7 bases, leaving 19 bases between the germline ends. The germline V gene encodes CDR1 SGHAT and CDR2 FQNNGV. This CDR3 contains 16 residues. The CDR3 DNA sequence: TGTGCCAGCAGCTTAGGCCGCCGAGGGCCGGGGTGGACCCAGTACTTC. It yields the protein CASSLGRRGPGWTQYF. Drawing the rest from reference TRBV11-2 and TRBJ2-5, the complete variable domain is EAGVAQSPRYKIIEKRQSVAFWCNPISGHATLYWYQQILGQGPKLLIQFQNNGVVDDSQLPKDRFSAERLKGVDSTLKIQPAKLEDSAVYLCASSLGRRGPGWTQYFGPGTRLLVL.

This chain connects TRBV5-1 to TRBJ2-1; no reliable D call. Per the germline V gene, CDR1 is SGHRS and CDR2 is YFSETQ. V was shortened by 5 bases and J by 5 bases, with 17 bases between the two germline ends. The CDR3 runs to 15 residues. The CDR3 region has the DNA TGCGCCAGCAGTCAAATTATCCTGGGGAACAATGAGCAGTTCTTC. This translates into CASSQIILGNNEQFF.

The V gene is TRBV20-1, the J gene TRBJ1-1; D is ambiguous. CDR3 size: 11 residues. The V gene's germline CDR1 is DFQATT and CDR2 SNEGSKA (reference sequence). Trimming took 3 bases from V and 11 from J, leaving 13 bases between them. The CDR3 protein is CSASQFNGAFF. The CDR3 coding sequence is TGCAGTGCTAGTCAGTTTAACGGGGCTTTCTTT.

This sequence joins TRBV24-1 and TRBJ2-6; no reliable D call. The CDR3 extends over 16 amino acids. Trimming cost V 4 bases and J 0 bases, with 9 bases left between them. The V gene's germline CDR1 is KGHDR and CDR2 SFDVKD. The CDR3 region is CATSDHLTSGANVLTF. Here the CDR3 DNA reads TGTGCCACCAGTGACCACTTAACCTCTGGGGCCAACGTCCTGACTTTC.

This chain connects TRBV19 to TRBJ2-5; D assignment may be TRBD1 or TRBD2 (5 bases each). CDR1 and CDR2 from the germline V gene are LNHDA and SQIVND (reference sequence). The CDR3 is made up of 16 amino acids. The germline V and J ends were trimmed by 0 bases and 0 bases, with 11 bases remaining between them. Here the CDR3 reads CASSIDRGSHQETQYF. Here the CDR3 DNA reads TGTGCCAGTAGTATAGATCGGGGCAGCCACCAAGAGACCCAGTACTTC.

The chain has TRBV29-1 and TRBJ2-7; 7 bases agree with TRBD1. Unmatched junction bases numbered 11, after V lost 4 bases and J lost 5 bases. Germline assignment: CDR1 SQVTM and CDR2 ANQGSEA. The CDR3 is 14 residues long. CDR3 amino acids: CSVAEGAGSHEQYF. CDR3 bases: TGCAGCGTTGCTGAGGGGGCTGGATCCCACGAGCAGTACTTC.

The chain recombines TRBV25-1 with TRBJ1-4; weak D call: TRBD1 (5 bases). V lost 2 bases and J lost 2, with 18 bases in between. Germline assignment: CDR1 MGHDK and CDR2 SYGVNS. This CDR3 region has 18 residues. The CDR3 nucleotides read TGTGCCAGCAGTGAAGGGCGGTGGGGGGGATGGACTAATGAAAAACTGTTTTTT. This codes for CASSEGRWGGWTNEKLFF.

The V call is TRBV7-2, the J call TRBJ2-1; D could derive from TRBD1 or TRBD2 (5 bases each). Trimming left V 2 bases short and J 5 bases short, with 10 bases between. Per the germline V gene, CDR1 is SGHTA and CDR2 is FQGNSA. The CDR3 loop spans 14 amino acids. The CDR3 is CASSLSGPNNEQFF. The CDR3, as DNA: TGTGCCAGCAGCTTATCGGGACCGAACAATGAGCAGTTCTTC.